A single sample is the source of the 11 T cell receptor beta chains below, sequenced in a study of beta chain features in type 1 diabetes. Study-level results: Shorter TCRB CDR3s, moderately but significantly so, were found in Type 1 diabetes patients in all four CD4+ subsets.

Every bit of the isolated RNA underwent reverse transcription, so sequencing read expressed TCRB transcripts. Data came from immunoSEQ multiplex PCR; TCRdb stores just in-frame clones and leaves some out. The data contain some 23,000 clones, 55% to 70% of them singletons. Their target antigens are unknown. The material sequenced was stem cell memory CD4+ T cells from blood. The receptors were sampled from a woman aged 40 to 50 with type 1 diabetes.

The chain is built from TRBV7-2 and TRBJ2-1; 8 bases are a match to TRBD1. This CDR3 has 13 amino acids. Germline V gene data show CDR1 as SGHTA and CDR2 as FQGNSA. The V segment lost 4 bases and the J segment 13 bases; nucleotides outside the gene matches: 9. CDR3 nucleotide sequence: TGTGCCAGCAGCTCCTTAGACAGGGGAGACCAGTTCTTC. Its protein product is CASSSLDRGDQFF.

The rearrangement uses TRBV14 and TRBJ2-5; the D gene is possibly TRBD2 (6 bases). The germline V gene encodes CDR1 SGHDN and CDR2 FVKESK. V lost 4 bases and J lost 4, with 16 bases in between. The CDR3 is 15 residues long. The DNA for the CDR3 is TGTGCCAGCAGCCCGGGACTCCTTGGGGGAGAGACCCAGTACTTC. It translates to CASSPGLLGGETQYF.

The chain carries TRBV5-6 and TRBJ1-2; 7 bases line up with TRBD1. The V gene end was trimmed by 3 bases and the J gene end by 0 bases; junction bases not matched to a gene: 11. The germline CDR1 and CDR2 sequences are SGHDT and YYEEEE. The CDR3 runs to 17 residues. The CDR3 protein is CASSSLDRDSTNYGYTF. The CDR3 coding sequence is TGTGCCAGCAGCTCCTTGGACCGGGACAGCACTAACTATGGCTACACCTTC.

J is TRBJ1-1 and V is TRBV28; 8 bases agree with TRBD1. The CDR3 loop spans 15 amino acids. Germline-derived CDR1 and CDR2 are MDHEN and SYDVKM. J gave up 4 bases and V 6 bases, and 10 bases lay outside the gene matches. CDR3 region: CASSPPGQGFTEAFF. The CDR3 DNA reads as TGTGCCAGCAGCCCCCCCGGACAGGGCTTCACTGAAGCTTTCTTT.

The CDR3 loop is CASRYSGGSYNEQFF. The DNA for the CDR3 is TGTGCCAGCAGATATAGCGGAGGCTCCTACAATGAGCAGTTCTTC. The chain carries TRBV7-2 and TRBJ2-1, with D possibly matching TRBD2 (6 bases). Trimming shortened V by 6 bases and J by 0 bases, and 12 bases separated the two germline ends. Germline CDR1 and CDR2: SGHTA and FQGNSA. The CDR3 extends over 15 amino acids.

The V call is TRBV11-2, the J call TRBJ2-7; D call uncertain. Trimming stripped 0 bases from V and 3 bases from J, with 3 bases between. Germline V gives CDR1 SGHAT, CDR2 FQNNGV. The CDR3 totals 12 residues. CDR3 DNA: TGTGCCAGCAGCTTAGATCTCTACGAGCAGTACTTC. It translates to CASSLDLYEQYF.

The rearrangement links TRBV7-9 to TRBJ2-3, with a possible D match to TRBD1 (6 bases). The CDR3 covers 15 residues. The ends were cut back, 3 bases at V and 0 bases at J, with 10 bases in the middle. From germline, CDR1 is SEHNR and CDR2 FQNEAQ (reference sequence). CDR3 sequence (DNA): TGTGCCAGCAGCTTCGTGGGGGCTAGCACAGATACGCAGTATTTT. Translating it yields CASSFVGASTDTQYF.

The genes are TRBV5-4 and TRBJ2-5; 11 bases are a match to TRBD2. The CDR3 has 16 residues. The V gene end was trimmed by 3 bases and the J gene end by 7 bases; junction bases not matched to a gene: 11. Per the germline V gene, CDR1 is SGHNT and CDR2 is YYREEE (reference sequence). The CDR3 sequence is CASSSGTSGTGGTQYF. In DNA, the CDR3 is TGTGCCAGCAGCTCAGGGACTAGCGGAACAGGTGGGACCCAGTACTTC.

The gene calls are TRBV7-8 and TRBJ1-1; weak D call: TRBD1 (5 bases). With 5 bases removed from V and 0 bases from J, the gap between germline ends came to 13 bases. Germline lookup yields CDR1 SGHVS and CDR2 FQNEAQ. The CDR3 loop spans 15 amino acids. DNA of the CDR3: TGTGCCAGCAGCCCCCGGGGGACGGTGAACACTGAAGCTTTCTTT. It specifies CASSPRGTVNTEAFF.

The V gene is TRBV6-1, the J gene TRBJ2-1; 9 bases are shared with TRBD1. CDR1 and CDR2 from the germline V gene are MNHNS and SASEGT. The CDR3 has 17 residues. V was clipped by 2 bases and J by 4 bases; unmatched bases: 9. The CDR3 region is CASSELLGQGIYNEQFF. CDR3 nucleotide sequence: TGTGCCAGCAGTGAACTTTTAGGACAGGGGATATACAATGAGCAGTTCTTC.

This clone was detected only a few times. The chain uses TRBV7-9 and TRBJ2-7; 8 positions agree with TRBD1. Germline trimming cut 5 bases from V and 3 bases from J; bases unmatched to any gene: 9. Germline V gene data show CDR1 as SEHNR and CDR2 as FQNEAQ (reference sequence). The CDR3 runs 15 residues. The CDR3 DNA reads TGTGCCAGCAGCAAAGGGCAGGGGGCATTCTACGAGCAGTACTTC. This sequence encodes CASSKGQGAFYEQYF.